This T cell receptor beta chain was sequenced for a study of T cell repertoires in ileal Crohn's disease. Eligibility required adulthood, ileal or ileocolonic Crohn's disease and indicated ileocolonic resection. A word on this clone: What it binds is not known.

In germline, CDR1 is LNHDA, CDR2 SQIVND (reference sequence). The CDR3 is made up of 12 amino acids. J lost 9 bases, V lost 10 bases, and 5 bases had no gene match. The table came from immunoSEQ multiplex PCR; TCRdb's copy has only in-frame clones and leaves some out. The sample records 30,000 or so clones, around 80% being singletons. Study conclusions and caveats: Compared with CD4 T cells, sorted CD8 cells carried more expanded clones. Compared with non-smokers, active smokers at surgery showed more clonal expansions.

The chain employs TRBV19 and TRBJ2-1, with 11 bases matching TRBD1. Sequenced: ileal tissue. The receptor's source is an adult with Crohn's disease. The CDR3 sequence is CATGQGASEQFF. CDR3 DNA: TGTGCCACCGGACAGGGGGCGAGTGAGCAGTTCTTC.